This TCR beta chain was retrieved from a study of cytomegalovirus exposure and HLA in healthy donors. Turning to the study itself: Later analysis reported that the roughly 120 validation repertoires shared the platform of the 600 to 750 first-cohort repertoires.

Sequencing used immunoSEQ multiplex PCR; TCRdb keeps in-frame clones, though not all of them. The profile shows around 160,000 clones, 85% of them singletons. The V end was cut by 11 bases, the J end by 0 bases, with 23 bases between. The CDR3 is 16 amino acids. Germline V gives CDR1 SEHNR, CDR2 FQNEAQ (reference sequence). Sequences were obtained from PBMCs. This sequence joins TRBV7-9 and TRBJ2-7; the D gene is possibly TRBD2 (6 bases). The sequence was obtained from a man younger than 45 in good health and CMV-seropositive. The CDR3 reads CAVLMPAGPSSYEQYF. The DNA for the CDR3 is TGTGCCGTTCTCATGCCCGCGGGACCTAGCTCCTACGAGCAGTACTTC.